The entry below describes one TCR beta chain. The sample is drawn from a study of shared clonotypes between healthy human individuals. Only in-frame clones appear in the TCRdb table, and some are missing; sequencing was by immunoSEQ multiplex PCR. The sample lists more than 1.2 million clones; around 98.5% were seen once. This CDR3 has 13 residues. The germline V and J ends were trimmed by 1 base and 6 bases, with 11 bases remaining between them. Germline CDR1 reads SGDLS; CDR2 reads YYNGEE. The V and J genes are TRBV9 and TRBJ2-7; no clear D gene. Sequencing was performed on naive CD4+ T cells sorted from blood. Regarding subset: CD45RA+ positively selected. The TCR was taken from a man aged 25-45 years in good health. Here the CDR3 reads CASSVLNLGEQYF. The CDR3 DNA is TGTGCCAGCAGCGTACTCAACCTCGGCGAGCAGTACTTC.